This entry lists 29 T cell receptor beta chains sequenced from one sample in a study of blood T cells in healthy people across ages. PCR was performed a second time for about 7 to 11 cycles using a sample-barcoded 5' primer and a J-beta primer mix. TCRdb re-called the 5' RACE reads through MiXCR, storing one row per CDR3 protein. The table lists roughly 1,300,000 distinct CDR3 sequences, approximately 63% of them singletons. Sequencing input: blood. The receptors were gathered from a man between 18 and 29 years old in good health.

The chain combines TRBV12-3 or TRBV12-4 with TRBJ2-3; the match to TRBD2 covers 10 bases. Trimming at V came to 4 bases and at J to 1 base, leaving 11 bases not matched to a gene. The CDR3 contains 18 residues. The CDR3 DNA reads as TGTGCCAGCAGTTCCGCCCAGCGGGGGGGTTTGGGCACAGATACGCAGTATTTT. This sequence encodes CASSSAQRGGLGTDTQYF.

This clonotype appeared a single time. The rearrangement links TRBV20-1 to TRBJ2-2; no definite D call. This CDR3 region has 11 residues. V dropped 5 bases and J dropped 4 bases, with 5 bases sitting between them. The V gene's germline CDR1 is DFQATT and CDR2 SNEGSKA (reference sequence). The CDR3 protein is CSALTTGELFF. The CDR3 DNA follows: TGCAGTGCTTTAACCACCGGGGAGCTGTTTTTT.

This clonotype has only one observation. The chain links TRBV5-1 to TRBJ2-1; D possibly corresponds to TRBD1 (6 bases). The CDR3 length is 15 residues. Germline-derived CDR1 and CDR2 are SGHRS and YFSETQ. With 3 bases removed from V and 9 bases from J, the gap between germline ends came to 19 bases. CDR3 bases: TGCGCCAGCAGCTACGCCGGATCAGGGGTCCCTGAGCAGTTCTTC. This gives the protein CASSYAGSGVPEQFF.

This clonotype was detected only a few times. V is TRBV11-2 and J is TRBJ2-1; 7 bases align to TRBD2. The CDR3 runs to 15 residues. CDR1 and CDR2 (germline): SGHAT, FQNNGV. The junction had 7 bases not matched to a gene; V was cut back by 3 bases and J by 5 bases. CDR3 sequence (DNA): TGTGCCAGCAGCTTCCAAGCGGGAAGGAACAATGAGCAGTTCTTC. Its translation: CASSFQAGRNNEQFF.

The V gene is TRBV12-3 or TRBV12-4, the J gene TRBJ2-1, with TRBD2 matching over 10 bases. V lost 3 bases and J lost 8; bases outside the gene matches: 7. The length of the CDR3 is 15 residues. CDR3: CASSLGTSEGYEQFF. The CDR3 DNA sequence: TGTGCCAGCAGTTTGGGGACTAGCGAGGGCTATGAGCAGTTCTTC.

The chain employs TRBV7-2 and TRBJ1-5; TRBD1 matches at 10 bases. Per germline, CDR1 SGHTA and CDR2 FQGNSA. Trimming at V came to 10 bases and at J to 9 bases, leaving 12 bases not matched to a gene. The CDR3 consists of 14 residues. The CDR3 loop reads CATRKDRGPWPQHF. Here the CDR3 DNA reads TGTGCCACCCGAAAAGACAGGGGGCCGTGGCCCCAGCATTTT.

The chain's CDR3 is CASSDRWAVGRNIQYF. The CDR3 coding sequence is TGTGCCAGCAGCGATAGGTGGGCTGTAGGCCGAAACATTCAGTACTTC. The gene calls are TRBV7-2 and TRBJ2-4, with no clear D. V was pared by 5 bases and J by 6 bases, with 20 bases between. Germline V gene data show CDR1 as SGHTA and CDR2 as FQGNSA. The CDR3 totals 16 residues.

The genes are TRBV25-1 and TRBJ2-5; D call uncertain. V lost 1 base to trimming and J lost 5 bases, with 11 bases between them. Germline CDR1 reads MGHDK; CDR2 reads SYGVNS. The CDR3 runs to 14 residues. This CDR3 reads CASSESAYPETQYF. CDR3 nucleotides: TGTGCCAGCAGTGAATCGGCGTATCCGGAGACCCAGTACTTC.

The rearrangement links TRBV14 to TRBJ2-3; D remains ambiguous. Trimming pared 4 bases from V and 5 bases from J, leaving 10 bases between. Germline lookup yields CDR1 SGHDN and CDR2 FVKESK. The CDR3 spans 13 residues. DNA of the CDR3: TGTGCCAGCAGCCCGTACAGTGGAGATACGCAGTATTTT. Protein product: CASSPYSGDTQYF.

This clonotype was observed a handful of times. The V call is TRBV29-1, the J call TRBJ2-7; TRBD2 agrees at 14 bases. This CDR3 is built from 17 residues. Germline CDR1 is SQVTM and CDR2 is ANQGSEA. The trim removed 7 bases at V and 4 bases at J, leaving 15 bases unmatched. The CDR3 DNA follows: TGCAGCGGCTCCAAACCCGGGACTAGCGGGAGTTCGTACGAGCAGTACTTC. Amino acids: CSGSKPGTSGSSYEQYF.

V is TRBV7-2 and J is TRBJ1-5; TRBD1 agrees at 10 bases. From germline, CDR1 is SGHTA and CDR2 FQGNSA. V trimming: 5 bases; J trimming: 7 bases; junction bases outside the gene matches: 5. The length of the CDR3 is 14 residues. The CDR3 loop is CASSAGTGEQPQHF. CDR3 DNA sequence: TGTGCCAGCAGCGCCGGGACAGGGGAACAGCCCCAGCATTTT. Full variable domain (remainder filled in from reference TRBV7-2 and TRBJ1-5): GAGVSQSPSNKVTEKGKDVELRCDPISGHTALYWYRQSLGQGLEFLIYFQGNSAPDKSGLPSDRFSAERTGGSVSTLTIQRTQQEDSAVYLCASSAGTGEQPQHFGDGTRLSIL.

V and J are TRBV12-3 or TRBV12-4 and TRBJ2-7; TRBD2 might be the D (6 bases). CDR3 size: 14 residues. Deletions cut 2 bases from V and 8 bases from J, with 16 bases between. CDR3 bases: TGTGCCAGCAGTTTATTGGCGGGGTATCAAAAGCAGTACTTC. Translated, it gives CASSLLAGYQKQYF.

This clonotype was counted a few times. The CDR3 DNA sequence: TGTGCCAGCAGCGGGCCCCGGGAACACCCCACAGATACGCAGTATTTT. This encodes CASSGPREHPTDTQYF. This chain uses TRBV6-1 with TRBJ2-3; D is perhaps TRBD2 (5 bases). Germline loops: CDR1 MNHNS, CDR2 SASEGT. The CDR3 runs to 16 residues. Trimming took 6 bases from V and 2 from J, leaving 18 bases between them.

V usage is TRBV7-9 and J usage is TRBJ1-2; D not certain. Germline V lookup: CDR1 SEHNR, CDR2 FQNEAQ (reference sequence). CDR3 length: 14 amino acids. V was shortened by 5 bases and J by 8 bases, with 18 bases between the two germline ends. The CDR3 DNA reads TGTGCCAGCAGCCTTTACTCTGCCGGGGTGGGCTACACCTTC. It specifies CASSLYSAGVGYTF.

This clonotype was seen only a few times. The rearrangement joins TRBV7-2 to TRBJ2-7; 9 nucleotides align to TRBD2. Germline CDR1 reads SGHTA; CDR2 reads FQGNSA. The length of the CDR3 is 14 residues. V shed 5 bases and J 3 bases; nucleotides not matched to a gene: 5. CDR3 nucleotide sequence: TGTGCCAGCAGCCGGACTAGCGAGGACTACGAGCAGTACTTC. This sequence encodes CASSRTSEDYEQYF.

This clonotype was found a few times. V gene TRBV3-1 combines with J gene TRBJ2-7, with no clear D. Germline V gene data show CDR1 as LGHDT and CDR2 as YNNKEL (reference sequence). The CDR3 extends over 11 amino acids. The V and J ends lost 5 bases and 7 bases respectively, with 9 bases between them. CDR3 DNA: TGTGCCAGCAGCACCTGGACGGAGCAGTACTTC. Protein: CASSTWTEQYF.

The chain links TRBV7-9 to TRBJ2-1; 7 bases map to TRBD2. With V trimmed by 2 bases and J by 5 bases, 6 bases remained unmatched. The CDR3 sequence is 15 residues long. Per germline, CDR1 SEHNR and CDR2 FQNEAQ (reference sequence). The CDR3 DNA is TGTGCCAGCAGCTTATTGACTAGCAGAGACAATGAGCAGTTCTTC. Translation gives CASSLLTSRDNEQFF.

V usage is TRBV12-3 or TRBV12-4 and J usage is TRBJ2-7; D might be TRBD1 (5 bases). Trimming cost V 6 bases and J 6 bases, with 12 bases left between them. This CDR3 has 12 residues. CDR3 protein: CASRSGNGEQYF. In nucleotides, the CDR3 is TGTGCCAGCAGATCAGGGAATGGCGAGCAGTACTTC.

This clonotype was observed a few times. The rearrangement joins TRBV4-3 to TRBJ2-7, with 7 bases identical to TRBD1. V lost 4 bases to trimming and J lost 4 bases; unmatched junction nucleotides: 10. Germline CDR1 and CDR2: LGHNA and YSLEER. The CDR3 covers 15 residues. CDR3 protein: CASSPSGTEAYEQYF. The DNA for the CDR3 is TGCGCCAGCAGCCCATCCGGGACAGAAGCTTACGAGCAGTACTTC.

This chain links TRBV10-3 with TRBJ1-4; no definite D call. The germline V gene has CDR1 ENHRY and CDR2 SYGVKD. Trimming left V 4 bases short and J 8 bases short, with 11 bases between. The CDR3 extends over 13 amino acids. The CDR3 sequence: CAISAGITEKLFF. For the CDR3, the DNA is TGTGCCATCAGTGCGGGAATTACGGAAAAACTGTTTTTT.

The J gene is TRBJ2-7, the V gene TRBV4-1, with 12 bases matching TRBD2. Germline CDR1 reads MGHRA; CDR2 reads YSYEKL. V dropped 4 bases and J dropped 2; count of bases not matched to a gene: 6. This CDR3 has 16 amino acids. The CDR3 sequence: CASSPLASGGAYEQYF. CDR3 bases: TGCGCCAGCAGCCCCCTTGCTAGCGGGGGGGCCTACGAGCAGTACTTC.

This clonotype was counted only a few times. The chain is built from TRBV11-2 and TRBJ2-5, with D possibly matching TRBD2 (6 bases). Trimming left V 5 bases short and J 3 bases short, with 22 bases between. There are 17 residues in the CDR3. From germline, CDR1 is SGHAT and CDR2 FQNNGV. The CDR3 here is CASSLSRDSLTKETQYF. CDR3 nucleotides: TGTGCCAGCAGCCTTTCTCGGGACTCCCTGACCAAAGAGACCCAGTACTTC.

CDR3 amino acids: CASSPALAVETQYF. Here the CDR3 DNA reads TGTGCCAGCTCACCTGCGCTAGCAGTCGAGACCCAGTACTTC. V gene TRBV18 combines with J gene TRBJ2-7; a weak D match, TRBD2 (5 bases). The J call could be wrong; TRBJ2-5 is a better fit for the DNA end. The CDR3 extends over 14 amino acids. Germline CDR1 KGHSH, CDR2 LQKENI.

The table lists this clonotype with a few counts. The genes are TRBV10-3 and TRBJ2-1; D possibly uses TRBD1 or TRBD2 (5 bases each). Trimming removed 0 bases from V and 8 bases from J, with 11 bases in between. CDR3 length equals 14 residues. Germline CDR1 is ENHRY and CDR2 is SYGVKD. CDR3 nucleotide sequence: TGTGCCATCAGTGAGTCGATTGGGGGAGATGAGCAGTTCTTC. It translates to CAISESIGGDEQFF.

Here the CDR3 reads CASSLGARTSDEQYF. In DNA, the CDR3 is TGCGCCAGCAGCCTGGGGGCGAGGACTAGTGACGAGCAGTACTTC. This chain joins TRBV4-1 and TRBJ2-5; D is possibly TRBD2 (7 bases). The better agreement between TRBJ2-7 and the DNA end casts doubt on the J call. From germline, CDR1 is MGHRA and CDR2 YSYEKL. The CDR3 has 15 amino acids.

The J gene is TRBJ2-7, the V gene TRBV6-6, with D possibly being TRBD1 or TRBD2 (8 bases each). In germline, CDR1 is MNHNY, CDR2 SVGAGI (reference sequence). V shed 4 bases and J shed 1 base, with 17 bases lying between them. This CDR3 region has 16 residues. For the CDR3, the DNA is TGTGCCAGCAGTTCCCGGGGGGGGACAGGATCCTACGAGCAGTACTTC. Protein sequence: CASSSRGGTGSYEQYF.

The CDR3 loop reads CASSLGGEGYEQYF. In DNA form, the CDR3 reads TGTGCCAGCAGTTTAGGCGGGGAGGGTTACGAGCAGTACTTC. The chain recombines TRBV12-3 or TRBV12-4 with TRBJ2-7; 7 nucleotides line up with TRBD2. CDR3 size: 14 residues. Trimming removed 1 base from V and 4 bases from J; junction bases left unmatched: 4.

This clonotype has more than one count but fewer than ten. The chain has TRBV6-6 and TRBJ2-1; 8 nucleotides agree with TRBD2. Trimming cost V 6 bases and J 7 bases; bases outside gene matches: 14. The CDR3 sequence is 16 residues long. The germline CDR1 and CDR2 sequences are MNHNY and SVGAGI (reference sequence). The CDR3 DNA follows: TGTGCCAGCAGCCCCACAGGAGCGGGGGCCAAGAATGAGCAGTTCTTC. Its translation is CASSPTGAGAKNEQFF.

In this sample, this clonotype turned up a few times. The chain couples TRBV7-8 to TRBJ2-3, with D possibly TRBD2 on 5 matching bases. CDR1 is SGHVS, CDR2 FQNEAQ, per germline. V lost 0 bases and J 3 bases, leaving 19 bases between the germline ends. This CDR3 spans 18 amino acids. The CDR3 coding sequence is TGTGCCAGCAGCTTAGCGCTCGGGGATGAACCCCTGACAGATACGCAGTATTTT. Protein sequence: CASSLALGDEPLTDTQYF. Full variable domain (outside the CDR3, taken from reference TRBV7-8 and TRBJ2-3): GAGVSQSPRYKVAKRGQDVALRCDPISGHVSLFWYQQALGQGPEFLTYFQNEAQLDKSGLPSDRFFAERPEGSVSTLKIQRTQQEDSAVYLCASSLALGDEPLTDTQYFGPGTRLTVL.